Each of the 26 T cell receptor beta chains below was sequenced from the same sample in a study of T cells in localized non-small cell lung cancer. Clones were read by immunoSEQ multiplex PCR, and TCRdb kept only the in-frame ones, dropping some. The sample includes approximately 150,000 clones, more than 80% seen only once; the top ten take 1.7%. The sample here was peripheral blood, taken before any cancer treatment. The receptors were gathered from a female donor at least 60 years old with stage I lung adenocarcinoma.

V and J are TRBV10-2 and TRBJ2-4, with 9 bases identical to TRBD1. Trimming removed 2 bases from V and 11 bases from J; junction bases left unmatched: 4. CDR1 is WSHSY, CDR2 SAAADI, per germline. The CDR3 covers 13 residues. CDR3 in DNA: TGCGCCAGCAGTGAGGGACAGGGGCTGGTTCAGTACTTC. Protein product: CASSEGQGLVQYF.

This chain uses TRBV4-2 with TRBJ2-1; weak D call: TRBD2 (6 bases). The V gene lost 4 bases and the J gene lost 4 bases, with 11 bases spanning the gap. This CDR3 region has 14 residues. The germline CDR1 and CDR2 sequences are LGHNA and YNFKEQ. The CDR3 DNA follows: TGTGCCAGCAGCCCGAATAGCGGATACAATGAGCAGTTCTTC. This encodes CASSPNSGYNEQFF.

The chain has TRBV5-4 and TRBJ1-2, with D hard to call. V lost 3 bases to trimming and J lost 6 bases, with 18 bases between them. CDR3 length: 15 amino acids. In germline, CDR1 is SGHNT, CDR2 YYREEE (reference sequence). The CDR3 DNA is TGTGCCAGCAGCTCCCGACGGCCAGCGACCGATGGCTACACCTTC. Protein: CASSSRRPATDGYTF.

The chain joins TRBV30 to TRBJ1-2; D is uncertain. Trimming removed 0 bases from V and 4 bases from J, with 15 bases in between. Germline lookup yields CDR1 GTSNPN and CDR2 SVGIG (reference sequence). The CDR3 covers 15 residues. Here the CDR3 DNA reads TGTGCCTGGAGTGTTAACCCCCGACCGGTCTATGGCTACACCTTC. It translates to CAWSVNPRPVYGYTF.

CDR3 bases: TGTGCCAGCACCACATTGACAGGAAATACTGAAGCTTTCTTT. The encoded protein is CASTTLTGNTEAFF. The chain uses TRBV5-8 and TRBJ1-1, with a weak D call TRBD1 (6 bases). The length of the CDR3 is 14 residues. Trimming shortened V by 6 bases and J by 5 bases, and 17 bases separated the two germline ends. Germline lookup yields CDR1 SGHTS and CDR2 YDEGEE.

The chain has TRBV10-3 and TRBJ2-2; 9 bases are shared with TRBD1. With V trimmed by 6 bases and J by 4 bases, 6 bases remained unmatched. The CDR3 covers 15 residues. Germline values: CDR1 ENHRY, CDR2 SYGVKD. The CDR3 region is CAIRTGQGSTGELFF. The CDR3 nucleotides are TGTGCCATCAGGACGGGACAGGGAAGCACCGGGGAGCTGTTTTTT.

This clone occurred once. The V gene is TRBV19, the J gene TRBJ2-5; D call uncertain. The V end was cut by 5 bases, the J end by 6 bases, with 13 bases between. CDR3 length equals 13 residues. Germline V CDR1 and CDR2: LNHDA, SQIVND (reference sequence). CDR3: CASSLNFDQTQYF. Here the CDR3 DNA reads TGTGCCAGTAGTCTCAATTTCGATCAGACCCAGTACTTC.

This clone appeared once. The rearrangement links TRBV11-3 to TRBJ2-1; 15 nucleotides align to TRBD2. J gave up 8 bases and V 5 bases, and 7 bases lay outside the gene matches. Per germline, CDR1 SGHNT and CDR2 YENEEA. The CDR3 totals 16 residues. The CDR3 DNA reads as TGTGCCAGCAGCGGCAGGACTAGCGGGAGGGCATATGAGCAGTTCTTC. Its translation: CASSGRTSGRAYEQFF.

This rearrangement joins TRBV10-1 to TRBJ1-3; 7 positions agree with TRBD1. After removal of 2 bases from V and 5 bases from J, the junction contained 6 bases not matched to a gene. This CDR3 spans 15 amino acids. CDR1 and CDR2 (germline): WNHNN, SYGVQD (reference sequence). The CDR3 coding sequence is TGCGCCAGCAGTGAGACAGGGGCCGAGAGAAACACCATATATTTT. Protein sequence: CASSETGAERNTIYF.

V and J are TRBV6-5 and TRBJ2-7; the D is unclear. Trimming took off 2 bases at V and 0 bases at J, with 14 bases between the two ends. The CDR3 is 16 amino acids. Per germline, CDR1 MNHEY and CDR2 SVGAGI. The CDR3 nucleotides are TGTGCCAGCAGTTACCTCCAGCTAGGTCGCTCCTACGAGCAGTACTTC. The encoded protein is CASSYLQLGRSYEQYF.

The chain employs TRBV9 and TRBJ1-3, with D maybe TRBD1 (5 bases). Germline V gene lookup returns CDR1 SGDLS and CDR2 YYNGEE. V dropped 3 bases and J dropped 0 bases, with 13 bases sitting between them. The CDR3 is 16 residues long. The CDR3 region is CASSEGGVYSGNTIYF. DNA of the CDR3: TGTGCCAGCAGCGAAGGAGGGGTTTACTCTGGAAACACCATATATTTT. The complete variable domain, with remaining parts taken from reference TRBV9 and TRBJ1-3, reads DSGVTQTPKHLITATGQRVTLRCSPRSGDLSVYWYQQSLDQGLQFLIQYYNGEERAKGNILERFSAQQFPDLHSELNLSSLELGDSALYFCASSEGGVYSGNTIYFGEGSWLTVV.

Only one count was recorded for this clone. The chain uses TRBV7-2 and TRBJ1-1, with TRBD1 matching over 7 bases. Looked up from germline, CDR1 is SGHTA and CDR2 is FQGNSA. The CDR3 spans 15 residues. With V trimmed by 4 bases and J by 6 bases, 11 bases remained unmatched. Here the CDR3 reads CASSSGQRGSSEAFF. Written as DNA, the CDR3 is TGTGCCAGCAGCTCGGGACAGAGAGGCAGTTCTGAAGCTTTCTTT. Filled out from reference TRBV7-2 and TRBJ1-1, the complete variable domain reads GAGVSQSPSNKVTEKGKDVELRCDPISGHTALYWYRQSLGQGLEFLIYFQGNSAPDKSGLPSDRFSAERTGGSVSTLTIQRTQQEDSAVYLCASSSGQRGSSEAFFGQGTRLTVV.

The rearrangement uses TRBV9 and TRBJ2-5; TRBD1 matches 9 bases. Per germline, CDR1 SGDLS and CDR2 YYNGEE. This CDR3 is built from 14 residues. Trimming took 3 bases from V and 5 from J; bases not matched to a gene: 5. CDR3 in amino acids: CASSAQGAGETQYF. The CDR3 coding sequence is TGTGCCAGCAGCGCACAGGGGGCGGGGGAGACCCAGTACTTC.

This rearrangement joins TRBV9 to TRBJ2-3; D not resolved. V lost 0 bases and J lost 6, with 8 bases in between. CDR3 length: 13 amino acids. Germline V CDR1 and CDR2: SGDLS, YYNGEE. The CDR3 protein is CASSVAGFDTQYF. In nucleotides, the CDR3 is TGTGCCAGCAGCGTAGCCGGGTTCGATACGCAGTATTTT.

The CDR3 coding sequence is TGTGCCAGCAGCTTACAACCGGGTGGGGCCAACGTCCTGACTTTC. Its protein is CASSLQPGGANVLTF. This sequence joins TRBV7-3 and TRBJ2-6, with D unresolved. This CDR3 contains 15 residues. CDR1 is SGHTA, CDR2 FQGTGA, per germline. Trimming stripped 2 bases from V and 3 bases from J, with 8 bases between.

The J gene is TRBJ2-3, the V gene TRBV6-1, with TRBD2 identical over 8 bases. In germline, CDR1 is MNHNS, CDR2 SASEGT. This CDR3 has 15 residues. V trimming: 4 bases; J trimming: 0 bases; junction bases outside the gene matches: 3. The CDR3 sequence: CASSVLAGSTDTQYF. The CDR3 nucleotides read TGTGCCAGCAGTGTGTTAGCGGGAAGCACAGATACGCAGTATTTT.

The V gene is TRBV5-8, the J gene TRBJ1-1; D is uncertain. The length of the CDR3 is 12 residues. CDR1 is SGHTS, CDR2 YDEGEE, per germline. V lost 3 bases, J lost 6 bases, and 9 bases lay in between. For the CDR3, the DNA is TGTGCCAGCAGCTGGGCGGGCGCTGAAGCTTTCTTT. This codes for CASSWAGAEAFF.

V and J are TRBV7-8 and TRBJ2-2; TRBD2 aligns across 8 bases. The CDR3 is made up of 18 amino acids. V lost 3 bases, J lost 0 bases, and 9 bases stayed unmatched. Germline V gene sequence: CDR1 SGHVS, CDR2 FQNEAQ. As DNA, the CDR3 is TGTGCCAGCAGCTTTCCTCAGGCGGGGGGATCGAACACCGGGGAGCTGTTTTTT. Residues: CASSFPQAGGSNTGELFF.

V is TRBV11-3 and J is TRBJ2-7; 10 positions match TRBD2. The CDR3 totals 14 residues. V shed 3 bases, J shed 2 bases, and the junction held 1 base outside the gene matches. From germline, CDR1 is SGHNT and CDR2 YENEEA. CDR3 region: CASSLTSGPYEQYF. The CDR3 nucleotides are TGTGCCAGCAGCTTGACTAGCGGGCCCTACGAGCAGTACTTC.

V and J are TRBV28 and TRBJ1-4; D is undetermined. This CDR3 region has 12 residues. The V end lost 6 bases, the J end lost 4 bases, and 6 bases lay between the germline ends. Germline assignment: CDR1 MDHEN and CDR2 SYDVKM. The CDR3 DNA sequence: TGTGCCAGCAGCCTGTTTAATGAAAAACTGTTTTTT. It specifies CASSLFNEKLFF.

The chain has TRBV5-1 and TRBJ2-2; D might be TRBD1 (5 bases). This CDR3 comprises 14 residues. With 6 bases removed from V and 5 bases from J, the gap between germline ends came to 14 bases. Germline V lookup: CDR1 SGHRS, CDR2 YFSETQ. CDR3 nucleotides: TGCGCCAGCACCCCAAGGGGTCGGACCGGGGAGCTGTTTTTT. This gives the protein CASTPRGRTGELFF.

CDR3 sequence: CASSLLAGGETQYF. For the CDR3, the DNA is TGTGCCAGCAGTTTACTAGCGGGAGGAGAGACCCAGTACTTC. The V gene is TRBV27, the J gene TRBJ2-5, with TRBD2 identical over 11 bases. Germline CDR1 MNHEY, CDR2 SMNVEV (reference sequence). Trimming at V came to 2 bases and at J to 4 bases, leaving 0 bases not matched to a gene. The CDR3 sequence is 14 residues long.

CDR3 region: CASSVVGQGFGANVLTF. In DNA form, the CDR3 reads TGTGCCAGCAGCGTAGTGGGACAGGGGTTCGGGGCCAACGTCCTGACTTTC. This chain joins TRBV9 and TRBJ2-6; 10 bases agree with TRBD1. Germline CDR1 is SGDLS and CDR2 is YYNGEE. V dropped 0 bases and J dropped 4; count of bases not matched to a gene: 4. CDR3 size: 17 residues.

The CDR3 region is CASSLWDMGGGYTF. Here the CDR3 DNA reads TGTGCCAGCAGTTTATGGGATATGGGGGGTGGCTACACCTTC. V and J are TRBV28 and TRBJ1-2; the D gene is possibly TRBD1 (5 bases). Germline CDR1 is MDHEN and CDR2 is SYDVKM. The V gene lost 0 bases and the J gene lost 7 bases, with 12 bases spanning the gap. This CDR3 spans 14 amino acids.

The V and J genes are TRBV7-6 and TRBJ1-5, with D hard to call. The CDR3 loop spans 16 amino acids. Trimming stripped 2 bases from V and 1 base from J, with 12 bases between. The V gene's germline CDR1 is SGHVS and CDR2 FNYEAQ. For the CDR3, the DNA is TGTGCCAGCAGCTTAAGGGTAAGAGGAAGCAATCAGCCCCAGCATTTT. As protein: CASSLRVRGSNQPQHF.

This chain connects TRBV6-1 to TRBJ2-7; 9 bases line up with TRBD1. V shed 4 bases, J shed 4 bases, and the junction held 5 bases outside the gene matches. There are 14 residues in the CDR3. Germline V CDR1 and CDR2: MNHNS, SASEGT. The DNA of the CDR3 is TGTGCCAGCAGTGTCGGGACAGGGTTTTACGAGCAGTACTTC. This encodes CASSVGTGFYEQYF.